This TCR beta chain was identified during a study of blood T cell repertoires in COVID-19. Looking at the study overall: The United States, Italy and Spain were the sources of the acute and convalescent COVID-19 samples. PBMCs, B-cell-depleted T cells, or T cells were the source of the cDNA or gDNA that made up the material.

This CDR3 is built from 15 residues. Germline assignment: CDR1 SGHKS and CDR2 YYEKEE (reference sequence). Losses at the gene ends were 4 bases for V and 4 bases for J; bases not matched to a gene: 11. Produced via immunoSEQ multiplex PCR; TCRdb's table is partial and in-frame only. The table includes 150,000 to 200,000 clones, roughly nine tenths detected once. The sequenced sample was peripheral blood. The sequence was obtained from a man aged 40-49 years with acute or convalescent COVID-19. The chain combines TRBV5-5 with TRBJ2-7; 7 bases match TRBD1. The CDR3 DNA reads as TGTGCCAGCAGCCTAGGGACAGAGGGGTGGTACGAGCAGTACTTC. Its translation is CASSLGTEGWYEQYF.